Each of the 31 T cell receptor beta chains below was sequenced from the same sample in a study of T-cell reconstitution after alpha-beta-depleted transplantation in children. Molecular barcoding with unique molecular identifiers was used for the TCRbeta library. MiXCR, run by TCRdb on the PCR reads, gives a single entry per CDR3 protein. The profile shows some 500,000 distinct CDR3 sequences, around 17% of them singletons. Material: PBMCs from the stem cell graft donor, obtained from the stem cell graft. All receptors come from a human donor who donated a stem cell graft to a child with acute lymphoblastic leukemia.

V gene TRBV12-3 or TRBV12-4 combines with J gene TRBJ2-1; D gene uncertain. The CDR3 is 14 amino acids. Deletions cut 10 bases from V and 3 bases from J, with 16 bases between. The CDR3 loop is CATSPLGYYNEQFF. DNA for the CDR3: TGTGCCACCAGCCCCCTTGGGTACTACAATGAGCAGTTCTTC.

There are a few counts of this clonotype. The chain employs TRBV5-1 and TRBJ2-7; the D gene is possibly TRBD1 (9 bases). This CDR3 is built from 23 residues. Between the trimmed V and J ends, which lost 4 bases and 3 bases, there was a span of 41 bases. Germline V gene data show CDR1 as SGHRS and CDR2 as YFSETQ. Here the CDR3 reads CASSPSTGGARLAGSPSFYEQYF. The CDR3 DNA reads as TGCGCCAGCAGCCCGAGTACAGGGGGCGCGAGATTAGCGGGAAGTCCCTCGTTCTACGAGCAGTACTTC.

This clonotype showed up just a few times. The chain joins TRBV29-1 to TRBJ2-7; 9 bases align to TRBD1. The CDR3 loop spans 13 amino acids. Germline V gene sequence: CDR1 SQVTM, CDR2 ANQGSEA. Unmatched junction bases numbered 10, after V lost 7 bases and J lost 6 bases. In nucleotides, the CDR3 is TGCAGCGGATTAGGGACAGGGTGGCGCGAGCAGTACTTC. Its protein product is CSGLGTGWREQYF.

V usage is TRBV5-1 and J usage is TRBJ2-1; 8 bases fit TRBD2. The CDR3 length is 15 residues. Losses at the gene ends were 4 bases for V and 5 bases for J; bases not matched to a gene: 8. Per germline, CDR1 SGHRS and CDR2 YFSETQ. The CDR3 nucleotides are TGCGCCAGCAGCCCCGTACTAGCGGAAAACAATGAGCAGTTCTTC. Protein: CASSPVLAENNEQFF.

A few counts support this clonotype. For the CDR3, the DNA is TGTGCCAGCAGTTTATTCGCGGCCCGAGAGGCCTACAATGAGCAGTTCTTC. It specifies CASSLFAAREAYNEQFF. The J gene is TRBJ2-1, the V gene TRBV27; D is unresolved. The length of the CDR3 is 17 residues. Trimming pared 1 base from V and 2 bases from J, leaving 15 bases between. CDR1 and CDR2 from the germline V gene are MNHEY and SMNVEV (reference sequence).

This clonotype was seen a few times. This chain joins TRBV5-1 and TRBJ1-2, with D uncertain. V was shortened by 1 base and J by 2 bases, with 6 bases between the two germline ends. From germline, CDR1 is SGHRS and CDR2 YFSETQ. The CDR3 is 13 amino acids. Here the CDR3 reads CASSLTRNYGYTF. DNA for the CDR3: TGCGCCAGCAGCTTGACAAGGAACTATGGCTACACCTTC.

This clonotype was seen a handful of times. The rearrangement uses TRBV6-4 and TRBJ2-2, with TRBD2 matching 10 bases. J lost 5 bases, V lost 2 bases, and 5 bases had no gene match. The CDR3 totals 16 residues. Germline-derived CDR1 and CDR2 are MRHNA and SNTAGT. CDR3: CASSDTSSGSTGELFF. For the CDR3, the DNA is TGTGCCAGCAGTGACACCTCTAGCGGGAGTACCGGGGAGCTGTTTTTT.

This clonotype was seen a few times. The V call is TRBV20-1, the J call TRBJ1-1; weak D call: TRBD1 (5 bases). Trimming took off 5 bases at V and 3 bases at J, with 13 bases between the two ends. The CDR3 runs to 13 residues. Germline-derived CDR1 and CDR2 are DFQATT and SNEGSKA (reference sequence). CDR3 sequence: CSASGALDTEAFF. The CDR3 region has the DNA TGCAGTGCTTCCGGGGCGCTGGACACTGAAGCTTTCTTT.

The chain recombines TRBV29-1 with TRBJ2-1; weak D call: TRBD2 (5 bases). This CDR3 spans 13 amino acids. Germline V gives CDR1 SQVTM, CDR2 ANQGSEA. V lost 2 bases, J lost 7 bases, and 12 bases lay in between. Here the CDR3 DNA reads TGCAGCGTTGAACGATTGAGGGTGAATGAGCAGTTCTTC. Protein: CSVERLRVNEQFF.

V usage is TRBV5-1 and J usage is TRBJ2-3; 12 bases map to TRBD2. V trimming: 2 bases; J trimming: 8 bases; junction bases outside the gene matches: 6. There are 15 residues in the CDR3. In germline, CDR1 is SGHRS, CDR2 YFSETQ. CDR3 loop: CASSLRLAGEATQYF. CDR3 DNA: TGCGCCAGCAGCTTACGACTAGCGGGAGAAGCTACGCAGTATTTT. Filled out from reference TRBV5-1 and TRBJ2-3, the complete variable domain reads KAGVTQTPRYLIKTRGQQVTLSCSPISGHRSVSWYQQTPGQGLQFLFEYFSETQRNKGNFPGRFSGRQFSNSRSEMNVSTLELGDSALYLCASSLRLAGEATQYFGPGTRLTVL.

This clonotype was detected only a few times. This chain connects TRBV5-1 to TRBJ2-1; D is ambiguous. With 0 bases removed from V and 9 bases from J, the gap between germline ends came to 7 bases. The CDR3 contains 12 residues. CDR1 is SGHRS, CDR2 YFSETQ, per germline. The CDR3 loop reads CASSLVGTEQFF. The DNA of the CDR3 is TGCGCCAGCAGCTTGGTGGGCACTGAGCAGTTCTTC.

This clonotype was detected a few times. The gene calls are TRBV7-9 and TRBJ2-3, with 10 bases fitting TRBD2. V was pared by 6 bases and J by 4 bases, with 7 bases of the junction left unmatched. The V gene's germline CDR1 is SEHNR and CDR2 FQNEAQ (reference sequence). CDR3 length: 15 residues. The CDR3 bases are TGTGCCAGCAGTCCCGGACTAGCGGAGGCAGATACGCAGTATTTT. This encodes CASSPGLAEADTQYF.

The V gene is TRBV21-1, the J gene TRBJ2-1; the table's TRBD2 call for D was not verified on the DNA. TRBV21-1 is termed a pseudogene. The CDR3 totals 16 residues. This CDR3 is CASSKAGTSGIAEQFF. The CDR3 DNA reads TGTGCCAGCAGCAAAGCCGGGACTAGCGGGATAGCAGAGCAGTTCTTC.

The chain joins TRBV29-1 to TRBJ2-3; 9 bases are a match to TRBD2. The germline gives CDR1 SQVTM, CDR2 ANQGSEA. With V trimmed by 7 bases and J by 5 bases, 4 bases remained unmatched. This CDR3 contains 12 residues. DNA of the CDR3: TGCAGCGGTATACTAGCGGGAGATACGCAGTATTTT. Translating it yields CSGILAGDTQYF.

The sample holds a few counts of this clonotype. This chain uses TRBV9 with TRBJ2-1; 7 nucleotides align to TRBD2. This CDR3 has 15 residues. J gave up 8 bases and V 3 bases, and 11 bases lay outside the gene matches. CDR1 is SGDLS, CDR2 YYNGEE, per germline. DNA of the CDR3: TGTGCCAGCAGCGAGCGGGACCCCTCCGGCGATGAGCAGTTCTTC. Translating it yields CASSERDPSGDEQFF.

This clonotype was observed a handful of times. This chain uses TRBV7-8 with TRBJ2-3; 10 bases line up with TRBD2. This CDR3 region has 15 residues. The germline gives CDR1 SGHVS, CDR2 FQNEAQ. The junction had 9 bases not matched to a gene; V was cut back by 5 bases and J by 7 bases. The DNA for the CDR3 is TGTGCCAGCAGCCCGACAGCGGGAGGGTCATATACGCAGTATTTT. Its protein product is CASSPTAGGSYTQYF.

This clonotype has a handful of counts. The CDR3 region has the DNA TGCGCCAGCAGCTTGGGGGATTCGGCCCCAGGCAATGAGCAGTTCTTC. Amino acids: CASSLGDSAPGNEQFF. The chain links TRBV5-1 to TRBJ2-1, with D unresolved. This CDR3 region has 16 residues. V was shortened by 0 bases and J by 6 bases, with 16 bases between the two germline ends. The germline V gene encodes CDR1 SGHRS and CDR2 YFSETQ.

V gene TRBV29-1 combines with J gene TRBJ2-1, with 9 bases lining up with TRBD1. CDR1 and CDR2 (germline): SQVTM, ANQGSEA. V lost 4 bases, J lost 5 bases, and 12 bases stayed unmatched. The CDR3 covers 16 residues. The CDR3 region is CSVGGTDRGFDNEQFF. Written as DNA, the CDR3 is TGCAGCGTTGGGGGCACGGACAGGGGCTTCGACAATGAGCAGTTCTTC.

The chain couples TRBV7-9 to TRBJ2-3; possible D gene TRBD2, 6 bases. V was clipped by 2 bases and J by 6 bases, with 18 bases between them. The CDR3 length is 16 residues. From germline, CDR1 is SEHNR and CDR2 FQNEAQ (reference sequence). The CDR3 protein is CASSLRDFALRDTQYF. As DNA, the CDR3 is TGTGCCAGCAGCTTACGGGACTTTGCTTTACGGGATACGCAGTATTTT.

As regards this clonotype: At one end the junction does not follow the germline gene, possibly because of a read error. The chain has TRBV13 and TRBJ2-7; either TRBD1 or TRBD2 may fit D (5 bases each). Germline CDR1 reads PRHDT; CDR2 reads FYEKMQ (reference sequence). This CDR3 comprises 16 residues. CDR3 in amino acids: CASSLGSSAGPPRRNF. In nucleotides, the CDR3 is TGTGCCAGCAGCTTAGGCTCTTCGGCAGGGCCCCCTCGGAGGAACTTC.

The chain joins TRBV5-1 to TRBJ2-3; no reliable D call. V lost 6 bases, J lost 4 bases, and 12 bases lay in between. The CDR3 contains 13 residues. Germline V gene lookup returns CDR1 SGHRS and CDR2 YFSETQ. This chain's CDR3 is CASKFQGADTQYF. CDR3 bases: TGCGCCAGCAAATTTCAAGGCGCAGATACGCAGTATTTT.

This clonotype was counted a few times. The genes are TRBV20-1 and TRBJ2-1; 7 positions match TRBD2. V lost 5 bases to trimming and J lost 1 base; unmatched junction nucleotides: 8. There are 15 residues in the CDR3. Germline values: CDR1 DFQATT, CDR2 SNEGSKA (reference sequence). Written as DNA, the CDR3 is TGCAGTGCTCCCTTCCCCGGGAGGTCCTACAATGAGCAGTTCTTC. Its protein product is CSAPFPGRSYNEQFF.

The chain carries TRBV24-1 and TRBJ2-1; 13 bases agree with TRBD2. The V segment lost 6 bases and the J segment 8 bases; nucleotides outside the gene matches: 12. The CDR3 spans 17 residues. CDR1 is KGHDR and CDR2 is SFDVKD in the germline V gene. The CDR3 reads CATSSTSGRAGFHEQFF. The CDR3 coding sequence is TGTGCCACCAGTAGCACTAGCGGGAGGGCCGGTTTCCATGAGCAGTTCTTC.

This clonotype showed up just a few times. The rearrangement links TRBV11-3 to TRBJ1-2; D remains unclear. The V gene's germline CDR1 is SGHNT and CDR2 YENEEA. V lost 6 bases and J 6 bases, leaving 14 bases between the germline ends. CDR3 length: 13 amino acids. The chain's CDR3 is CASRARVGHGYTF. Written as DNA, the CDR3 is TGTGCCAGCAGAGCGCGGGTGGGCCATGGCTACACCTTC.

This clonotype was observed a few times. The rearrangement uses TRBV3-1 and TRBJ2-2; D is uncertain. The CDR3 runs to 14 residues. Trimming left V 0 bases short and J 6 bases short, with 8 bases between. The germline gives CDR1 LGHDT, CDR2 YNNKEL (reference sequence). The CDR3 loop is CASSQDHSPGELFF. CDR3 nucleotide sequence: TGTGCCAGCAGCCAAGATCACAGTCCCGGGGAGCTGTTTTTT.

This clonotype was detected a few times. V gene TRBV12-3 or TRBV12-4 combines with J gene TRBJ2-1; D call uncertain. The CDR3 sequence is 15 residues long. Trimming pared 2 bases from V and 0 bases from J, leaving 8 bases between. The CDR3 DNA is TGTGCCAGCAGTTTAAGTCGGAACTCCTACAATGAGCAGTTCTTC. It encodes CASSLSRNSYNEQFF.

The gene calls are TRBV29-1 and TRBJ2-3; 7 nucleotides match TRBD1. Germline V CDR1 and CDR2: SQVTM, ANQGSEA. The CDR3 covers 14 residues. V lost 4 bases and J lost 1; bases outside the gene matches: 5. Here the CDR3 DNA reads TGCAGCGTTGGAAAGGGGGCCGGCACAGATACGCAGTATTTT. The encoded protein is CSVGKGAGTDTQYF.

This clonotype was recorded a few times. V is TRBV9 and J is TRBJ2-1; TRBD2 agrees at 8 bases. With V trimmed by 0 bases and J by 9 bases, 14 bases remained unmatched. CDR3 length: 17 residues. CDR1 is SGDLS and CDR2 is YYNGEE in the germline V gene. In nucleotides, the CDR3 is TGTGCCAGCAGCGTAGATCGGGTGAGCGGGAGACAAGGTGAGCAGTTCTTC. Translated: CASSVDRVSGRQGEQFF. Drawing the rest from reference TRBV9 and TRBJ2-1, the complete variable domain is DSGVTQTPKHLITATGQRVTLRCSPRSGDLSVYWYQQSLDQGLQFLIQYYNGEERAKGNILERFSAQQFPDLHSELNLSSLELGDSALYFCASSVDRVSGRQGEQFFGPGTRLTVL.

There are a few counts of this clonotype. V and J are TRBV2 and TRBJ1-1; 8 bases align to TRBD1. The CDR3 extends over 14 amino acids. Germline lookup yields CDR1 SNHLY and CDR2 FYNNEI. V dropped 10 bases and J dropped 5; count of bases not matched to a gene: 12. CDR3 in DNA: TGTGCCATCCAGGGGGCCATGTTTTTGACTGAAGCTTTCTTT. This codes for CAIQGAMFLTEAFF.

The genes are TRBV20-1 and TRBJ2-7; 8 nucleotides line up with TRBD2. The CDR3 loop spans 14 amino acids. Germline V gene lookup returns CDR1 DFQATT and CDR2 SNEGSKA (reference sequence). CDR3 sequence (DNA): TGCAGCCATGACCAGCGGGGGAGCTCCTACGAGCAGTACTTC. Residues: CSHDQRGSSYEQYF.

CDR3 sequence: CASSQVLAGGSQYF. Written as DNA, the CDR3 is TGCGCCAGCAGCCAAGTACTAGCGGGAGGTTCGCAGTACTTC. The chain combines TRBV4-1 with TRBJ2-7; TRBD2 matches at 12 bases. V lost 1 base to trimming and J lost 9 bases; unmatched junction nucleotides: 4. The CDR3 runs to 14 residues. Germline V gene lookup returns CDR1 MGHRA and CDR2 YSYEKL.